This T cell receptor (beta chain) is from a study of CD8 T cells in ankylosing spondylitis. Whole-study findings and limits: Earlier work had already found some motif variants in reactive arthritis synovial fluid and blood. Within ankylosing spondylitis blood, a TCR beta motif made up of roughly eight highly homologous variants appeared to be characteristic. Disease-associated clones were reportedly significantly overrepresented in matched ankylosing spondylitis synovial fluid.

Library preparation for TCR beta used quantitative 5'-RACE with molecular barcodes. TCRdb re-analysed the 5' RACE reads in MiXCR, keeping a single row per CDR3 protein. The sample shows a few hundred thousand distinct CDR3 sequences, over 9.5% of them seen only once. This clonotype was seen at least ten times. Its antigen is undetermined. CDR1 and CDR2 from the germline V gene are SQVTM and ANQGSEA. The length of the CDR3 is 14 residues. Trimming cost V 6 bases and J 4 bases; bases outside gene matches: 5. Sequenced sample: blood, either unsorted or a sorted T cell fraction (not recorded which). This clonotype originated in a male donor with ankylosing spondylitis or in good health (not recorded which). V is TRBV29-1 and J is TRBJ2-3; TRBD2 matches at 12 bases. The CDR3: CSVALAGGPDTQYF. DNA for the CDR3: TGCAGCGTCGCCCTAGCGGGGGGGCCAGATACGCAGTATTTT.